This TCR beta chain was obtained from a study of blood T cell repertoires in COVID-19. For the study at large: Both acute and convalescent COVID-19 samples were obtained from the United States, Italy and Spain. In each case, the material was cDNA or gDNA derived from T cells, B-cell-depleted T cells, or PBMCs.

Those enrolled, adults aged about 18 to 89 years, came from under 25 US areas. As handled by the study authors: Cell counts per sample came from amplifying reference gene primers. Produced via immunoSEQ multiplex PCR; TCRdb's table is partial and in-frame only. V and J calls and clone size are those listed in that table; D and trimming were worked out from the DNA. The top ten hold over 2% of the sample, which has hundreds of thousands of clones, 70% to 90% seen once. Trimming cost V 1 base and J 4 bases; bases outside gene matches: 6. The germline CDR1 and CDR2 sequences are SGDLS and YYNGEE. This CDR3 contains 16 residues.

The TCR was taken from a woman aged 35 to 49 with acute COVID-19. This chain connects TRBV9 to TRBJ2-3; TRBD2 agrees at 10 bases. The source material was PBMCs or T cells enriched from blood (not recorded which). The DNA for the CDR3 is TGTGCCAGCAGCGTAATGTCTAGCGGGGGCCCAGATACGCAGTATTTT. It yields the protein CASSVMSSGGPDTQYF.